The T cell receptor (beta chain) described here comes from a study of blood T cell repertoires in COVID-19. From germline, CDR1 is LNHDA and CDR2 SQIVND (reference sequence). V was pared by 7 bases and J by 12 bases, with 9 bases of the junction left unmatched. The length of the CDR3 is 13 residues. Participants, about 18 to 90 years old, spanned around 25 US areas. The protocol was immunoSEQ multiplex PCR, while the TCRdb copy is restricted to in-frame clones and leaves out a portion. The repertoire includes 200,000 to 300,000 clones, 83% of them detected once, and less than 4% sits in the top ten. The rearrangement joins TRBV19 to TRBJ2-1; 10 bases are a match to TRBD2. The sample taken for sequencing was PBMCs or T cells enriched from blood (not recorded which). The receptor was isolated from a woman between 40 and 55 years old who had been exposed to COVID-19. CDR3 coding DNA: TGTGCCAGTACCGGGACTAGCGTTCTCGGGCAGTTCTTC. This translates into CASTGTSVLGQFF.